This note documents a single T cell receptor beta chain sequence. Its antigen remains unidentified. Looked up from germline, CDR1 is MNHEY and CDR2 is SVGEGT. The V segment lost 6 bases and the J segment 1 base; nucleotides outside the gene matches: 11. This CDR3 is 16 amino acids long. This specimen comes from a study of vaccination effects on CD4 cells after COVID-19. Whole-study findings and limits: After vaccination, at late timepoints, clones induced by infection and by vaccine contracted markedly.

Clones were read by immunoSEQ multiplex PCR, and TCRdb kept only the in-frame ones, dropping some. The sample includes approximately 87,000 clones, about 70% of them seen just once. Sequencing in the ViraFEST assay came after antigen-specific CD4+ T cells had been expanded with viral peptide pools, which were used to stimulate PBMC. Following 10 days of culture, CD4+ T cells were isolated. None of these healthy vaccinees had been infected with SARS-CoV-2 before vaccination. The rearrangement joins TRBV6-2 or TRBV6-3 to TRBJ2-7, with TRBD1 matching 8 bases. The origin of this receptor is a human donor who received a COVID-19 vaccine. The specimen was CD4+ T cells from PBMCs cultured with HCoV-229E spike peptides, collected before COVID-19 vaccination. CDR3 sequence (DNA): TGTGCCAGCAGCCGGATTGGGACAGGTGGTTCCTACGAGCAGTACGTC. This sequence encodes CASSRIGTGGSYEQYV.